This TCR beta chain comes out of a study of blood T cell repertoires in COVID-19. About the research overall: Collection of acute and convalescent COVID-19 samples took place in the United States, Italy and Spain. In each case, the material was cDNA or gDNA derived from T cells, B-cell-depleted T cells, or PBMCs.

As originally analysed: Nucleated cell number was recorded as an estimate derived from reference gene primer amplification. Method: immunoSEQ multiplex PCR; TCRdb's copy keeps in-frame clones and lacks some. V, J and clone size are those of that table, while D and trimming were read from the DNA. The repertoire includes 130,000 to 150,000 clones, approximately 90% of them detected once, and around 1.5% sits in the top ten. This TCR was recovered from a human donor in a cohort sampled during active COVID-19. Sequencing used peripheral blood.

The CDR3 loop reads CASSLDVRNTGELFF. Here the CDR3 DNA reads TGCGCCAGCAGCTTGGATGTGCGGAACACCGGGGAGCTGTTTTTT. This sequence joins TRBV5-1 and TRBJ2-2, with D unclear. Germline loops: CDR1 SGHRS, CDR2 YFSETQ. Trimming shortened V by 0 bases and J by 1 base, and 7 bases separated the two germline ends. The CDR3 runs to 15 residues.